These T cell receptor beta chains were read from a single sample in a study of radiotherapy plus CTLA-4 blockade in lung cancer. Clones were sequenced by immunoSEQ multiplex PCR, and TCRdb holds only the in-frame ones, with some missing. The sample lists around 100,000 clones, 70% to 85% occurring once. Sequences were derived from peripheral blood, sampled from a patient treated with radiotherapy plus ipilimumab. The source is a human donor with non-small cell lung cancer that progressed on radiotherapy plus ipilimumab. Some clones in this sample may be carry-over from other donors' samples. Each CDR3 is given with its conserved first and last residue. The D gene is left open where the match is weak. Some rows have no size entry. The others give once, few or many, or a class for an expanded clone.

V	length	D	size	J	DNA	CDR3
TRBV29-1	16	.	.	TRBJ1-1	TGCAGCGTTGAGAGCGTTTTGGGCAGACAGAACACTGAAGCTTTCTTT	CSVESVLGRQNTEAFF
TRBV11-2	14	.	.	TRBJ2-7	TGTGCCAGCAGCTTGGGGCAGATCGACTACGAGCAGTACTTC	CASSLGQIDYEQYF
TRBV5-1	14	.	.	TRBJ1-2	TGCGCCAGCAGCTTGAGGGCCGATAACTATGGCTACACCTTC	CASSLRADNYGYTF
TRBV6-1	15	.	.	TRBJ1-4	TGTGCCAGCAGTGATCAGGCTATGGGTTATGAAAAACTGTTTTTT	CASSDQAMGYEKLFF
TRBV5-1	15	.	.	TRBJ2-3	TGCGCCAGCAGCTTGAACTGGGGCAGCACAGATACGCAGTATTTT	CASSLNWGSTDTQYF
TRBV7-9	14	.	.	TRBJ1-1	TGTGCCAGCAGCCCCGGAGCAGCGAACACTGAAGCTTTCTTT	CASSPGAANTEAFF
TRBV7-8	15	TRBD1	.	TRBJ1-2	TGTGCCAGCAGCCGATCTAGGACAGGGAGCTATGGCTACACCTTC	CASSRSRTGSYGYTF
TRBV2	15	TRBD2	.	TRBJ2-1	TGTGCCAGCAGGGGTACTAGCGGGGGGGCTCAGGAGCAGTTCTTC	CASRGTSGGAQEQFF
TRBV15	14	.	.	TRBJ2-5	TGTGCCACCAGCAGAGATAACAGAGGAGAGACCCAGTACTTC	CATSRDNRGETQYF
TRBV11-2	16	TRBD1	.	TRBJ1-2	TGTGCCAGCAGCTTAACCGGACAGGGGTCTAACTATGGCTACACCTTC	CASSLTGQGSNYGYTF
TRBV7-3	15	.	.	TRBJ2-6	TGTGCCAGCAGCTTTCGGGCTTCTGGGGCCAACGTCCTGACTTTC	CASSFRASGANVLTF
TRBV6-1	13	.	.	TRBJ2-7	TGTGCCAGCAGTGAATTAAGCTCCTACGAGCAGTACTTC	CASSELSSYEQYF
TRBV15	15	.	.	TRBJ2-5	TGTGCCACCAGCAGGACACGGAATAGAGGCGAGACCCAGTACTTC	CATSRTRNRGETQYF
TRBV11-2	15	.	.	TRBJ2-1	TGTGCCAGCAGCTTAGCTAGCGTCTCCTACAATGAGCAGTTCTTC	CASSLASVSYNEQFF
TRBV5-6	16	TRBD1	once	TRBJ2-7	TGTGCCAGCAGCCCTGGAGCACAGGGGATCAACGACGAGCAGTACTTC	CASSPGAQGINDEQYF
TRBV28	14	.	.	TRBJ2-7	TGTGCCAGCAGTCCTGGAGGGGGCTTATACGAGCAGTACTTC	CASSPGGGLYEQYF
TRBV5-7	13	.	.	TRBJ1-1	TGTGCCAGCAGCTTAGGCTGTTACACTGAAGCTTTCTTT	CASSLGCYTEAFF
TRBV30	9	.	once	TRBJ1-1	TGTGCCGGGGACTCAGAAGCTTTCTTT	CAGDSEAFF
TRBV28	15	TRBD1	.	TRBJ1-2	TGTGCCAGCAGTTCCGGGACAGGGTTTTCCTATGGCTACACCTTC	CASSSGTGFSYGYTF
TRBV6-6	14	.	.	TRBJ1-3	TGTGCCAGCAGTTACTCGGTCACTGGAAACACCATATATTTT	CASSYSVTGNTIYF
TRBV4-3	15	.	.	TRBJ2-2	TGCGCCAGCAGCCAAGCTCCTAGCAGGCACGGGGAGCTGTTTTTT	CASSQAPSRHGELFF
TRBV5-6	14	.	once	TRBJ1-2	TGTGCCAGCAGCCCCAGGTGGGGGGACTATGGCTACACCTTC	CASSPRWGDYGYTF
TRBV21-1	16	.	.	TRBJ2-1	TGTGCCAGCAGCAAAAAAGGGGGACAGGAGCCGGCTGAGCAGTTCTTC	CASSKKGGQEPAEQFF
TRBV7-3	13	.	.	TRBJ2-5	TGTGCCAGCAGCTTAGTAGTCGGGGAGACCCAGTACTTC	CASSLVVGETQYF
TRBV29-1	11	.	.	TRBJ2-3	TGCAGCGTTGAGGAGTCCGATACGCAGTATTTT	CSVEESDTQYF
TRBV6-5	15	.	.	TRBJ2-5	TGTGCCAGCAGTGTCGGGGACTTTGGAGGAGAGACCCAGTACTTC	CASSVGDFGGETQYF
TRBV5-1	17	.	.	TRBJ1-1	TGCGCCAGCAGCTTGGCCGCGGGGAGGGCCTTGAACACTGAAGCTTTCTTT	CASSLAAGRALNTEAFF
TRBV7-8	12	.	.	TRBJ2-7	TGTGCCAGCAGCTCCCCTTTAGGTACACAGTACTTC	CASSSPLGTQYF
TRBV7-2	15	.	.	TRBJ2-7	TGTGCCAGCAGCCAACAGGGACGAAGCGTCCTCGAGCAGTACTTC	CASSQQGRSVLEQYF
TRBV5-6	15	TRBD1	.	TRBJ1-5	TGTGCCAGCAGCTTGGGACAGGGGGTTGGTCAGCCCCAGCATTTT	CASSLGQGVGQPQHF
TRBV27	16	.	.	TRBJ1-1	TGTGCCAGCAGCTCATTCGGGGCGGACCGAGTCGCTGAAGCTTTCTTT	CASSSFGADRVAEAFF
TRBV18	13	.	.	TRBJ1-5	TGTGCCAGCTCACCACCGGGGGGTGAGCCCCAGCATTTT	CASSPPGGEPQHF
TRBV4-1	17	TRBD1	.	TRBJ1-2	TGCGCCAGCAGCCAAGATCCCTCCGGGACAGGGGGAGGAGGCTACACCTTC	CASSQDPSGTGGGGYTF
TRBV27	13	TRBD2	.	TRBJ2-7	TGTGCCAGCAGTCCCGGGGGGGCCTACGAGCAGTACTTC	CASSPGGAYEQYF
TRBV5-1	14	.	.	TRBJ2-7	TGCGCCAGCAGCTTGGACAGCACCTCCTACGAGCAGTACTTC	CASSLDSTSYEQYF
TRBV5-1	14	.	.	TRBJ2-5	TGCGCCAGCAACCACCAGGGGGGGCGAGAGACCCAGTACTTC	CASNHQGGRETQYF
TRBV7-3	13	TRBD1	.	TRBJ1-4	TGTGCCAGCAGCTTGACAGGGAGGGAAAAACTGTTTTTT	CASSLTGREKLFF
TRBV7-2	15	.	.	TRBJ1-5	TGTGCCAGCAGCACAGGGTCCCAAGCGTATCAGCCCCAGCATTTT	CASSTGSQAYQPQHF
TRBV7-8	15	TRBD1	.	TRBJ2-2	TGTGCCAGCAGCTACCGACAGGGTGGCACCGGGGAGCTGTTTTTT	CASSYRQGGTGELFF
TRBV30	15	.	.	TRBJ1-4	TGTGCCTGGAACCCAGGGACGGCCGAGGGTGAAAAACTGTTTTTT	CAWNPGTAEGEKLFF
TRBV28	14	.	.	TRBJ1-5	TGTGCCAGCAGCAGGTGGGTGTTGGGTCAGCCCCAGCATTTT	CASSRWVLGQPQHF
TRBV28	16	TRBD2	.	TRBJ2-1	TGTGCCAGCGGGGGGTTCCTAGCGGGGAGCTACAATGAGCAGTTCTTC	CASGGFLAGSYNEQFF
TRBV6-5	15	.	.	TRBJ2-7	TGTGCCAGCAGAGGATACGAAGGGATGGGGGGCGAGCAGTACTTC	CASRGYEGMGGEQYF
TRBV18	16	TRBD1	.	TRBJ1-4	TGTGCCAGCTCAGCCAACCGACAGGGAGCTAATGAAAAACTGTTTTTT	CASSANRQGANEKLFF
TRBV5-5	17	.	.	TRBJ2-1	TGTGCCAGCAGCTTGTATAGTCGGGGATACACCTACAATGAGCAGTTCTTC	CASSLYSRGYTYNEQFF
TRBV7-3	12	.	.	TRBJ2-3	TGTGCCAGCAGCTTAAGATCAGATACGCAGTATTTT	CASSLRSDTQYF
TRBV19	15	.	.	TRBJ1-5	TGTGCCAGTAGTATTGCCGGGACGGTGGTTCAGCCCCAGCATTTT	CASSIAGTVVQPQHF
TRBV9	17	.	.	TRBJ2-3	TGTGCCAGCAGCGCCGCCCTAAATGGAAGATGGGGAGATACGCAGTATTTT	CASSAALNGRWGDTQYF
TRBV6-6	15	.	once	TRBJ1-4	TGTGCCAGCAGTTACTCGCGGATCACTAATGAAAAACTGTTTTTT	CASSYSRITNEKLFF
TRBV9	15	.	.	TRBJ1-2	TGTGCCAGCAGCGTAGGTTTGGGCCTGGGCTATGGCTACACCTTC	CASSVGLGLGYGYTF